These 2 T cell receptor beta chains originate from one sample sequenced in a study of cytomegalovirus exposure and HLA in healthy donors (dated by TCRdb to about 2017). Receptor libraries were prepared by the immunoSEQ multiplex PCR assay. A mixture of 60 forward primers for TCR Vbeta segments and 13 reverse primers for TCR Jbeta segments was used in the multiplex PCR. This is the immuneACCESS table as TCRdb keeps it, with only in-frame sequences that have V and J called. A part of the clones is gone; compared with another copy, unresolved V genes explain less than half, and the rest is unexplained. This sample lists some 140,000 clones; 65% to 80% were detected once. 1% to 1.5% of the sample is held by the ten biggest clonotypes. Sequenced sample: PBMCs. The receptor source for this set is a male donor in good health and CMV-seropositive.

The chain employs TRBV19 and TRBJ2-5; the D gene is possibly TRBD2 (6 bases). The J call could be wrong; TRBJ2-7 is a better fit for the DNA end. The CDR3 is made up of 16 amino acids. Germline V gives CDR1 LNHDA, CDR2 SQIVND (reference sequence). The CDR3 spells CASSAGPLLSSYEQYF. The CDR3 DNA sequence: TGTGCCAGTAGTGCGGGACCGTTGTTAAGCTCCTACGAGCAGTACTTC.

The chain is built from TRBV19 and TRBJ2-1; D perhaps matches TRBD2 (5 bases). The CDR3 length is 16 residues. V gave up 0 bases and J gave up 0 bases, with 9 bases separating them. Germline CDR1 LNHDA, CDR2 SQIVND (reference sequence). In DNA form, the CDR3 reads TGTGCCAGTAGTATAGATTATCGGGGCTCCTACAATGAGCAGTTCTTC. This translates into CASSIDYRGSYNEQFF.